These 3 T cell receptor beta chains were sequenced from one sample in a study of T cell responses to AZD1222 COVID-19 vaccine. Measured with immunoSEQ multiplex PCR; TCRdb has only the in-frame clones, and not every one. This sample has about 76,000 clones, with roughly 84% found just once. This sample comprised peripheral blood, obtained on day 0 of AZD1222 vaccination. The receptors were gathered from an adult in good health.

Comment on this clone: Other DNA sequences of this sample code for an identical CDR3. V and J are TRBV29-1 and TRBJ2-5; weak D call: TRBD2 (6 bases). From germline, CDR1 is SQVTM and CDR2 ANQGSEA. The CDR3 contains 15 residues. Deletions cut 6 bases from V and 4 bases from J, with 21 bases between. The CDR3 loop reads CSVDPGGRRGETQYF. CDR3 in DNA: TGCAGCGTGGACCCTGGGGGTAGGCGGGGAGAGACCCAGTACTTC.

The V call is TRBV5-4, the J call TRBJ2-5; tentatively, D is TRBD1 (5 bases). CDR3 length: 14 residues. Germline CDR1 reads SGHNT; CDR2 reads YYREEE (reference sequence). The V end lost 4 bases, the J end lost 1 base, and 11 bases lay between the germline ends. The CDR3 nucleotides are TGTGCCAGCAGCGCCCAGGACACCCAAGAGACCCAGTACTTC. Residues: CASSAQDTQETQYF.

This chain connects TRBV9 to TRBJ1-2; D is perhaps TRBD1 (6 bases). Looked up from germline, CDR1 is SGDLS and CDR2 is YYNGEE. V was shortened by 0 bases and J by 8 bases, with 26 bases between the two germline ends. This CDR3 comprises 18 residues. CDR3 in amino acids: CASSVATGDNVGARGYTF. The DNA for the CDR3 is TGTGCCAGCAGCGTAGCGACAGGCGACAATGTCGGGGCACGCGGCTACACCTTC.